One sample yielded the 21 T cell receptor delta chains listed below, sequenced in a study of Vδ1+ human thymocytes. No antigen has been assigned to these receptors. Study results and caveats: Highly polyclonal TRG and TRD repertoires with Gaussian CDR3 length distributions appeared in thymus.

RNA was extracted from the cells and then reverse transcribed. Multiplex PCR used pooled V-gene forward primers and a constant-region reverse primer to amplify CDR3s. TCRdb re-called clones from the multiplex PCR reads using CATT. The sample lists under 85,000 delta-chain clones, approximately 37% occurring once. What was sequenced was Vdelta1+ gamma-delta thymocytes from the thymus. Subset denoted: FACS-sorted CD3+ TCRalphabeta- TCRVdelta1+ TCRVdelta2- thymocytes. The receptor source for this set is a boy less than two years old who had congenital heart surgery.

V and J are TRDV1 and TRDJ1; 8 bases match TRDD3. The germline gives CDR1 TSWWSYY, CDR2 QGS. CDR3 length: 18 residues. With 0 bases clipped from V and 5 bases from J, the junction kept 14 bases outside the gene matches. CDR3 nucleotides: TGTGCTCTTGGGGAACTTCGTCCTAGGGGGATAAGTAGAGATAAACTCATCTTT. Translated, it gives CALGELRPRGISRDKLIF.

V is TRDV1 and J is TRDJ1; 9 bases are shared with TRDD3. The CDR3 spans 23 residues. V lost 2 bases and J lost 0; bases outside the gene matches: 25. The germline gives CDR1 TSWWSYY, CDR2 QGS. CDR3 sequence reads: CALGEWGTKWGIWVPLYTDKLIF. CDR3 in DNA: TGTGCTCTTGGGGAATGGGGGACCAAATGGGGGATATGGGTGCCACTGTACACCGATAAACTCATCTTT.

This clone has a handful of counts. The V call is TRDV1, the J call TRDJ1; 11 bases are shared with TRDD3. Germline lookup yields CDR1 TSWWSYY and CDR2 QGS. This CDR3 comprises 19 residues. J was trimmed by 3 bases and V by 4 bases; bases with no gene match: 16. Here the CDR3 reads CALGVIYWVWGIPPDKLIF. DNA of the CDR3: TGTGCTCTTGGGGTTATCTACTGGGTCTGGGGGATACCCCCCGATAAACTCATCTTT.

This clone has only a few counts. V is TRDV1 and J is TRDJ1; 12 nucleotides match TRDD3. The CDR3 contains 18 residues. Germline values: CDR1 TSWWSYY, CDR2 QGS. V dropped 2 bases and J dropped 6; count of bases not matched to a gene: 13. The CDR3 spells CALGEFSPTYWGIHKLIF. The CDR3 DNA reads as TGTGCTCTTGGGGAATTTTCCCCTACTTACTGGGGGATACATAAACTCATCTTT.

This chain connects TRDV1 to TRDJ1; D unresolved. The CDR3 has 18 residues. CDR1 TSWWSYY and CDR2 QGS come from the germline V gene. V was trimmed by 4 bases and J by 2 bases, leaving 23 bases between them. As DNA, the CDR3 is TGTGCTCTTGGGGGACGACGCCCAGTCGGGCACCTAACCGATAAACTCATCTTT. Translated: CALGGRRPVGHLTDKLIF.

Concerning this clone itself: The same CDR3 arises from other DNA sequences in this sample as well. This chain links TRDV1 with TRDJ1; TRDD3 aligns across 10 bases. CDR3 length equals 16 residues. The V gene end was trimmed by 6 bases and the J gene end by 4 bases; junction bases not matched to a gene: 11. Germline V CDR1 and CDR2: TSWWSYY, QGS. This CDR3 is CALGRGIRGVIDKLIF. The CDR3 DNA is TGTGCTCTTGGCAGGGGGATACGTGGGGTCATCGATAAACTCATCTTT.

A few counts support this clone. J is TRDJ1 and V is TRDV1; possible D gene TRDD3, 6 bases. The germline V and J ends were trimmed by 4 bases and 0 bases, with 33 bases remaining between them. The germline V gene has CDR1 TSWWSYY and CDR2 QGS. This CDR3 contains 22 residues. DNA of the CDR3: TGTGCTCTTGGGGTCCCGGCCTCCAGTTCGTCGGCTGGGGACCAGTACACCGATAAACTCATCTTT. The encoded protein is CALGVPASSSSAGDQYTDKLIF.

The gene calls are TRDV1 and TRDJ1; D is possibly TRDD3 (5 bases). V lost 11 bases, J lost 0 bases, and 16 bases lay in between. CDR1 is TSWWSYY and CDR2 is QGS in the germline V gene. This CDR3 is built from 14 residues. The CDR3 sequence is CAYTRGLDTDKLIF. For the CDR3, the DNA is TGTGCTTATACCAGGGGGCTAGACACCGATAAACTCATCTTT.

J is TRDJ1 and V is TRDV1; 12 nucleotides align to TRDD3. Losses at the gene ends were 3 bases for V and 0 bases for J; bases not matched to a gene: 17. Germline CDR1 and CDR2: TSWWSYY and QGS. This CDR3 region has 21 residues. The CDR3 region has the DNA TGTGCTCTTGGGGACTACGAGGGGGTACTGGGGGATACTTTTAACACCGATAAACTCATCTTT. Protein sequence: CALGDYEGVLGDTFNTDKLIF.

This clone showed up just once. Compared with germline, one end of the junction differs, possibly owing to a read error. The rearrangement joins TRDV1 to TRDJ1; 12 nucleotides line up with TRDD3. This CDR3 comprises 17 residues. CDR1 is TSWWSYY and CDR2 is QGS in the germline V gene. The DNA of the CDR3 is TGTGCTCTTGGCTACGGGTCTGGGGGATACGCAACCGGTAAACTCATCTTT. The encoded protein is CALGYGSGGYATGKLIF.

Only a few counts were recorded for this clone. V usage is TRDV2 and J usage is TRDJ1, with TRDD3 matching 10 bases. CDR3 length: 17 amino acids. Germline CDR1 reads GEAIGNYY; CDR2 reads EKD. The trim removed 1 base at V and 4 bases at J, leaving 11 bases unmatched. CDR3 amino acids: CACDTGYWGIDRDKLIF. The CDR3 bases are TGTGCCTGTGACACAGGCTACTGGGGGATCGATCGCGATAAACTCATCTTT.

V is TRDV1 and J is TRDJ1, with D unresolved. The CDR3 is made up of 19 amino acids. V lost 6 bases and J 0 bases, leaving 26 bases between the germline ends. The germline gives CDR1 TSWWSYY, CDR2 QGS. In DNA, the CDR3 is TGTGCTCTTGGAGGACTATTCCCTCTCCGGCTCAAGTACACCGATAAACTCATCTTT. Its translation is CALGGLFPLRLKYTDKLIF.

J is TRDJ1 and V is TRDV2; 9 nucleotides line up with TRDD2. There are 15 residues in the CDR3. Germline lookup yields CDR1 GEAIGNYY and CDR2 EKD. In DNA form, the CDR3 reads TGTGCTACCCACCTTCCTACCGAGGCGGGGGATAAACTCATCTTT. Translating gives CATHLPTEAGDKLIF.

This sequence joins TRDV1 and TRDJ1; 8 bases are a match to TRDD3. The CDR3 has 22 amino acids. Germline V lookup: CDR1 TSWWSYY, CDR2 QGS. The junction had 22 bases not matched to a gene; V was cut back by 1 base and J by 0 bases. The CDR3 DNA reads as TGTGCTCTTGGGGAACGAAACCCTTCCCCTAGTACTGGGGGTTACTACACCGATAAACTCATCTTT. Its translation: CALGERNPSPSTGGYYTDKLIF.

The V call is TRDV2, the J call TRDJ1, with a weak D call TRDD2 (5 bases). The CDR3 totals 16 residues. The V end was cut by 5 bases, the J end by 4 bases, with 22 bases between. The V gene's germline CDR1 is GEAIGNYY and CDR2 EKD. CDR3 protein: CACGNLYSWWVDKLIF. CDR3 nucleotide sequence: TGTGCCTGTGGCAATCTTTATTCCTGGTGGGTCGATAAACTCATCTTT.

The chain is built from TRDV1 and TRDJ1; 12 bases align to TRDD3. Trimming cost V 8 bases and J 7 bases; bases outside gene matches: 26. The germline V gene encodes CDR1 TSWWSYY and CDR2 QGS. The CDR3 extends over 20 amino acids. This CDR3 is CALSPTLGYPPGGYAVKLIF. CDR3 coding DNA: TGTGCTCTTTCTCCTACGTTGGGTTATCCGCCTGGGGGATACGCAGTTAAACTCATCTTT.

This chain links TRDV1 with TRDJ1; 13 nucleotides match TRDD3. The CDR3 has 21 amino acids. Germline V gene sequence: CDR1 TSWWSYY, CDR2 QGS. V was pared by 2 bases and J by 1 base, with 16 bases of the junction left unmatched. CDR3: CALGESRPRYWGIRLTDKLIF. CDR3 sequence (DNA): TGTGCTCTTGGGGAATCGAGGCCCCGCTACTGGGGGATACGCCTCACCGATAAACTCATCTTT.

The sample holds many counts of this clone. This sequence joins TRDV2 and TRDJ3; TRDD3 agrees at 11 bases. CDR3 size: 18 residues. V dropped 3 bases and J dropped 3; count of bases not matched to a gene: 6. The germline gives CDR1 GEAIGNYY, CDR2 EKD. Here the CDR3 reads CACDFRTGGYWDTRQMFF. In DNA form, the CDR3 reads TGTGCCTGTGACTTCCGTACTGGGGGATACTGGGACACCCGACAGATGTTTTTC.

This clone was found a few times. V is TRDV2 and J is TRDJ1; 9 positions agree with TRDD3. Germline CDR1 reads GEAIGNYY; CDR2 reads EKD. Trimming took 9 bases from V and 0 from J; bases not matched to a gene: 19. The CDR3 loop spans 18 amino acids. The DNA for the CDR3 is TGTGCCGTAGGGGATGGGGATACGAGGGGAGGGTACACCGATAAACTCATCTTT. Translated, it gives CAVGDGDTRGGYTDKLIF.

This clone showed up just a few times. This sequence joins TRDV1 and TRDJ1; D is uncertain. This CDR3 spans 17 amino acids. The V gene's germline CDR1 is TSWWSYY and CDR2 QGS. Trimming removed 4 bases at V and 7 bases at J, with 25 bases between. CDR3 protein: CALGGIKAPGRPPKLIF. The CDR3 region has the DNA TGTGCTCTTGGGGGTATAAAAGCGCCTGGCCGGCCCCCTAAACTCATCTTT.

This clone has a handful of counts. This chain uses TRDV1 with TRDJ1; weak D call: TRDD3 (6 bases). There are 19 residues in the CDR3. The V end was cut by 0 bases, the J end by 0 bases, with 20 bases between. Germline CDR1 is TSWWSYY and CDR2 is QGS. CDR3 nucleotides: TGTGCTCTTGGGGAACTAGTAGAGATACGACCTAGTCACACCGATAAACTCATCTTT. Protein product: CALGELVEIRPSHTDKLIF.